The TCR beta chain described here comes from a study of patients and donors after allogeneic stem cell transplantation. TCRdb analysed the RT-PCR reads with MiXCR anew, one entry per CDR3 protein. The sample lists 150,000 to 200,000 distinct CDR3 sequences, 20% to 25% occurring once. The CDR3 extends over 14 amino acids. The V end was cut by 7 bases, the J end by 0 bases, with 10 bases between. The receptor was isolated from a human donor who was either an allogeneic HSCT recipient or a stem cell or donor lymphocyte infusion donor (not recorded which). It is not recorded whose cells these are; they may come from a transplant donor. J is TRBJ2-1 and V is TRBV12-3 or TRBV12-4; either TRBD1 or TRBD2 may fit D (5 bases each). Sequenced input: blood, either unsorted or a sorted T cell fraction (not recorded which). The CDR3 nucleotides are TGTGCCAGCATCCGGGACCGCTCCTACAATGAGCAGTTCTTC. Translated, it gives CASIRDRSYNEQFF.